This record covers a single T cell receptor (beta chain). As handled by the study authors: Reference gene primer amplification yielded estimated nucleated cell counts. Measured with immunoSEQ multiplex PCR; TCRdb has only the in-frame clones, and not every one. D and trimming come from the DNA, and the V and J calls and clone size come from that table. This sample has about 65,000 clones; over 85% occur once, and the top ten carry 2.9%. The data belong to a study of blood T cell repertoires in COVID-19. The wider study: Both acute and convalescent COVID-19 samples were obtained from the United States, Italy and Spain. The analysed material was cDNA or gDNA that came from T cells, B-cell-depleted T cells, or PBMCs.

The CDR3 contains 16 residues. This sequence was found in a man aged 65 to 85 with active COVID-19. The V and J genes are TRBV12-1 and TRBJ2-1; the D call of TRBD2 is as the table states it, not checked on the DNA. TRBV12-1 is designated a pseudogene. Source material: peripheral blood. CDR3 coding DNA: TGTGCCAGCAGCTTTGTAGAGACTAGCGGTCAATGGGAGCAGTTCTTC. As protein: CASSFVETSGQWEQFF.